This TCR beta chain appears in the sequencing data of a study of T-cell memory formation after mild COVID-19. Study as a whole: The two donors had largely donor-specific TCR clusters. Study-wide results and caveats: Pre-infection memory harbored some responding clones, suggesting cross-reactive memory joined. There was a balanced CD4/CD8 profile in clones contracting day 15 to 85, and later expanders leaned CD4+. Second-wave clones with a day 37 peak had unconfirmed SARS-CoV-2 specificity.

Germline CDR1 SGHRS, CDR2 YFSETQ. V shed 4 bases and J shed 4 bases, with 8 bases lying between them. This CDR3 region has 13 residues. With respect to this clonotype: Antigen unknown.

TCRdb re-called the 5' RACE reads with MiXCR, one entry per CDR3 protein. The sample has about 130,000 distinct CDR3 sequences, around 27% seen once. The clonotype comes from an adult woman who had mild COVID-19 (a few samples of this study predate the infection). Cell type and time point are not known. Sample: PBMCs or a T cell subset sorted from them (not recorded which). The chain employs TRBV5-1 and TRBJ2-2; no firm D call. The CDR3 DNA is TGCGCCAGCAGCACGGATATCACCGGGGAGCTGTTTTTT. Protein: CASSTDITGELFF.